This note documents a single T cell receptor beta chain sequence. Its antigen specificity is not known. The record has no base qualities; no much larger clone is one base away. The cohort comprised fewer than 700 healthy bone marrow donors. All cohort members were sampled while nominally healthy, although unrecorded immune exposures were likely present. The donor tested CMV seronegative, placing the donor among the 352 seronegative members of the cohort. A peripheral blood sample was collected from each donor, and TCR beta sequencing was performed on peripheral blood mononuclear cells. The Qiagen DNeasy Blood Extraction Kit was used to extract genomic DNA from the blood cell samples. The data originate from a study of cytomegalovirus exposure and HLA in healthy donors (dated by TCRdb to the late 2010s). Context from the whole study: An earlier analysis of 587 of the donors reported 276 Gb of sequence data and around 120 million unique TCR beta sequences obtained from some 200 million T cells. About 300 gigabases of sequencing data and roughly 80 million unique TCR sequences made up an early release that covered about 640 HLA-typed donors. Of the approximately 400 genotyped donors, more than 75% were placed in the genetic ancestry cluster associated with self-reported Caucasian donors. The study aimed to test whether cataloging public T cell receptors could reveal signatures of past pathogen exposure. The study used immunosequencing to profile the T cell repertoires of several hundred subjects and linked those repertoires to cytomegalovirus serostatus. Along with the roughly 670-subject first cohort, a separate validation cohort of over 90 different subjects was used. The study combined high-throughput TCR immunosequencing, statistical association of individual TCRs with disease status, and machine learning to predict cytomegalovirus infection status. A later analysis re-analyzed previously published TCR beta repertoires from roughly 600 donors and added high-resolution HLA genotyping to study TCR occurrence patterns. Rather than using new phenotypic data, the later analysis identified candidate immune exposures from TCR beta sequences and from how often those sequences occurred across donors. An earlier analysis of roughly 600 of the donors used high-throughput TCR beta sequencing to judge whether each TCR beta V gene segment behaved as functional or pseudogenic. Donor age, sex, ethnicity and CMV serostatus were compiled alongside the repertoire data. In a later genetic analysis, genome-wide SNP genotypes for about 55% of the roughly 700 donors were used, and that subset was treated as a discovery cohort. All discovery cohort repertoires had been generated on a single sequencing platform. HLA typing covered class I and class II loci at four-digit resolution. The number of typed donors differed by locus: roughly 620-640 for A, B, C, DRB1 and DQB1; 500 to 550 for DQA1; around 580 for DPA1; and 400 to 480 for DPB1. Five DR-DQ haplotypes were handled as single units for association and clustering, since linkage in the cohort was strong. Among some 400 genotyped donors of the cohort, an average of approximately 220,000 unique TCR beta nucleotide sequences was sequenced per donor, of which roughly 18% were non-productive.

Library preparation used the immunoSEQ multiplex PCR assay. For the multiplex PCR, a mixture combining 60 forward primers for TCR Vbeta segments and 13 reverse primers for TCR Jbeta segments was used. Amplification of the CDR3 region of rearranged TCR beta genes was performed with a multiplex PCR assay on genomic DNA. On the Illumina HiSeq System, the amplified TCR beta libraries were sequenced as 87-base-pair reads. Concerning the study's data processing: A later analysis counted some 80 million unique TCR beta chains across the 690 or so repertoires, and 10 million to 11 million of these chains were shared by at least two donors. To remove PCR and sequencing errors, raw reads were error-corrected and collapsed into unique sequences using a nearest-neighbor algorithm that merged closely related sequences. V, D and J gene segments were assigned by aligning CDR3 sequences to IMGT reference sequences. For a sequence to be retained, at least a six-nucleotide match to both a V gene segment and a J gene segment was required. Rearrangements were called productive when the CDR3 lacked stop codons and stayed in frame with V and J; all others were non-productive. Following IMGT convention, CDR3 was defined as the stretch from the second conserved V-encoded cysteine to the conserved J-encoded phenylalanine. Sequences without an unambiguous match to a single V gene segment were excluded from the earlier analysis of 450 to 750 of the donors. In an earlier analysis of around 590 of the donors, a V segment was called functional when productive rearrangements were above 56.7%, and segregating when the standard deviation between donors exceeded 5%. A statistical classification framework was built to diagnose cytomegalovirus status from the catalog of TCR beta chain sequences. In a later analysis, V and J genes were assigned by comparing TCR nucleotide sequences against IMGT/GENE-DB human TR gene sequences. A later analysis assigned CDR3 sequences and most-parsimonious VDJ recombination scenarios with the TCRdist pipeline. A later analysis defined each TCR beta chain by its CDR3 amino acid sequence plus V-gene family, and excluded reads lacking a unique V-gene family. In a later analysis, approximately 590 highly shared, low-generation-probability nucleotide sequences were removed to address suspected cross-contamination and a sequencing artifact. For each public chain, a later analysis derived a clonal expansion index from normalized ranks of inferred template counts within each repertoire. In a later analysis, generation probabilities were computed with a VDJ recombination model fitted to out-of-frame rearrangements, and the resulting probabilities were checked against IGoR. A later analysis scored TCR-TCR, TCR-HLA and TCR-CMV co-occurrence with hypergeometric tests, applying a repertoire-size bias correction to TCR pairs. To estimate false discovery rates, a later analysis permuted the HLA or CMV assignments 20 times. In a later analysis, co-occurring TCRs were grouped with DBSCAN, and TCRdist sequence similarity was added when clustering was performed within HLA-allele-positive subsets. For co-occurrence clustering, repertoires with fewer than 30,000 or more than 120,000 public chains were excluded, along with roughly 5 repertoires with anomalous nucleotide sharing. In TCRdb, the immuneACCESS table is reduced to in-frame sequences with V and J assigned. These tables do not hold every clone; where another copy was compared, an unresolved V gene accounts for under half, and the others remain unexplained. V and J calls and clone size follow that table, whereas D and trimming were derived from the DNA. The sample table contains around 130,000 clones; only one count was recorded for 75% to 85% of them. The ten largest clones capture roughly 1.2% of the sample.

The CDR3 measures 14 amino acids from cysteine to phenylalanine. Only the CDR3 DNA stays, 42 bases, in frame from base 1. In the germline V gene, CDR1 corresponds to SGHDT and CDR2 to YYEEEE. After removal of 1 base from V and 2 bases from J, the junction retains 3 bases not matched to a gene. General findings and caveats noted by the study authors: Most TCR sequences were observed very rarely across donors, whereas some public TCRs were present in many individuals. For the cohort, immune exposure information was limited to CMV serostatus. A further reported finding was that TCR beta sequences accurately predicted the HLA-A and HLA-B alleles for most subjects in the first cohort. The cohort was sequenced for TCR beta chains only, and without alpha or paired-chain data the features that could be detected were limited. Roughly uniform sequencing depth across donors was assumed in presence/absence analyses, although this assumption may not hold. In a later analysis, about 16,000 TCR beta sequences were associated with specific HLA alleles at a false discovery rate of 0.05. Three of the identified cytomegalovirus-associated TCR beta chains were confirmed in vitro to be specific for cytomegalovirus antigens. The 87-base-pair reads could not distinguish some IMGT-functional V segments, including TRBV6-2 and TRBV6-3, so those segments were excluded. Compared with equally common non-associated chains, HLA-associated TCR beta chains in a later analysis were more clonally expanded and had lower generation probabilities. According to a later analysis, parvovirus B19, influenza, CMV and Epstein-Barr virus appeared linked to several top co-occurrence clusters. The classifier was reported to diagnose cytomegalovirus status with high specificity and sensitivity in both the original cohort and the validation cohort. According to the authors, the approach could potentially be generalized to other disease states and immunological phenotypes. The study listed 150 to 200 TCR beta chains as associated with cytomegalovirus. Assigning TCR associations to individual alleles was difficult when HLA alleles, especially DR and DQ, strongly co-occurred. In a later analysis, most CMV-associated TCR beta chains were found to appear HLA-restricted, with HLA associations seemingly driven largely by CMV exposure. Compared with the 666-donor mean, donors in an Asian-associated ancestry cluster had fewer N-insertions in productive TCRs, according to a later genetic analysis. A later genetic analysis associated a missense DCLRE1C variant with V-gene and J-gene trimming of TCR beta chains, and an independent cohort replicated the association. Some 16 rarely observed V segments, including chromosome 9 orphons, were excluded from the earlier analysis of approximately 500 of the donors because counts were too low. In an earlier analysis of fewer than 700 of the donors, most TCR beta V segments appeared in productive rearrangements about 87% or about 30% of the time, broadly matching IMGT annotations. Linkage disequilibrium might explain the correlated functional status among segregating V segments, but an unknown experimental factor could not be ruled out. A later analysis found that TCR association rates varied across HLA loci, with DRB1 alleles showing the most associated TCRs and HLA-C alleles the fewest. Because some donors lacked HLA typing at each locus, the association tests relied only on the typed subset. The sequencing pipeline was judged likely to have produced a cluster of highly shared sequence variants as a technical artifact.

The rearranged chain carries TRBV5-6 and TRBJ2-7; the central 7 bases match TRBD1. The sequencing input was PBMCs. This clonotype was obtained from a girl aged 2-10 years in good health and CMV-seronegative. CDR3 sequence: CASSLLDRAYEQYF. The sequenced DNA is TGTGCCAGCAGCTTGCTTGACAGGGCCTACGAGCAGTACTTC.